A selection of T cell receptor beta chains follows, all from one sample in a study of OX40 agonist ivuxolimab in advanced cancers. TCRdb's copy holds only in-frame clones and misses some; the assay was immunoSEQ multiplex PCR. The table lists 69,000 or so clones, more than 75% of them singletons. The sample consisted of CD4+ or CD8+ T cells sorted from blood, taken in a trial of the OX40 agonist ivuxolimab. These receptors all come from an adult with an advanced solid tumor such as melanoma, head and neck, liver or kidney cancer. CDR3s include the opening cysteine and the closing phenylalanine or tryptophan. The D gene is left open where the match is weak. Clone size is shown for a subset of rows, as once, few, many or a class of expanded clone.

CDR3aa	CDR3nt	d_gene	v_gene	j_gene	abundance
CAIRGYGEQFF	TGTGCCATTAGGGGGTATGGTGAGCAGTTCTTC	.	TRBV10-3	TRBJ2-1	.
CASSLGPGDNEQFF	TGTGCCAGCAGCTTAGGTCCGGGGGACAATGAGCAGTTCTTC	.	TRBV7-2	TRBJ2-1	.
CASSLRPGRAYEQYF	TGTGCCAGCAGTTTAAGGCCAGGGAGGGCCTACGAGCAGTACTTC	TRBD2	TRBV27	TRBJ2-7	.
CASSLIQRDASDTQYF	TGTGCCAGCAGTTTAATCCAGCGGGACGCGTCAGATACGCAGTATTTT	TRBD2	TRBV27	TRBJ2-3	.
CSAALGDEQYF	TGCAGTGCTGCCTTAGGGGATGAGCAGTACTTC	.	TRBV20-1	TRBJ2-7	once
CAWSAGTQNQPQHF	TGTGCCTGGAGTGCCGGGACACAGAATCAGCCCCAGCATTTT	.	TRBV30	TRBJ1-5	.
CASSLQGDIQYF	TGTGCCAGCAGCCTACAGGGGGACATTCAGTACTTC	TRBD1	TRBV2	TRBJ2-4	.
CASSSSSFTTVYGYTF	TGTGCCAGTAGTTCATCCTCCTTTACGACAGTCTATGGCTACACCTTC	.	TRBV19	TRBJ1-2	.
CASSSRSGATDTQYF	TGTGCCAGCAGTTCTCGTAGCGGGGCCACAGATACGCAGTATTTT	TRBD2	TRBV6-5	TRBJ2-3	.
CASSLRAGGGTFYEQYF	TGCGCCAGCAGCCTGAGGGCGGGAGGGGGGACTTTCTACGAGCAGTACTTC	TRBD2	TRBV5-1	TRBJ2-7	.
CASSLAGEQYF	TGTGCCAGCAGTTTAGCAGGGGAGCAGTACTTC	.	TRBV13	TRBJ2-7	.
CASSDGRRTGELFF	TGTGCCAGCAGCGATGGTAGGCGGACCGGGGAGCTGTTTTTT	.	TRBV7-3	TRBJ2-2	.
CAITADGDNEQFF	TGTGCCATCACCGCCGACGGGGACAATGAGCAGTTCTTC	.	TRBV10-3	TRBJ2-1	.
CASSSTKGGYTF	TGTGCCAGCAGCTCAACCAAGGGGGGCTACACCTTC	.	TRBV7-9	TRBJ1-2	.
CTSSQRRDRISGANVLTF	TGCACCAGCAGCCAAAGACGGGACAGAATATCTGGGGCCAACGTCCTGACTTTC	.	TRBV1	TRBJ2-6	few
CASSDSAGLAAPETQYF	TGTGCCAGCAGTGACTCGGCGGGACTAGCGGCCCCAGAGACCCAGTACTTC	TRBD2	TRBV6-4	TRBJ2-5	few
CASSETRDEYEQYF	TGTGCCAGCAGTGAAACTCGGGACGAATACGAGCAGTACTTC	.	TRBV2	TRBJ2-7	.
CASSIDTQGAEAFF	TGTGCCAGTAGTATCGACACCCAGGGGGCTGAAGCTTTCTTT	TRBD1	TRBV19	TRBJ1-1	.
CASSPRTSGRNEQFF	TGTGCCAGCAGCCCCCGGACTAGCGGGAGAAATGAGCAGTTCTTC	TRBD2	TRBV7-2	TRBJ2-1	.
CASSPGLADKTDTQYF	TGTGCCAGCAGCCCGGGACTAGCGGACAAGACAGATACGCAGTATTTT	TRBD2	TRBV5-6	TRBJ2-3	.
CASSPSGRNSYEQYF	TGTGCCAGCAGCCCCTCAGGACGGAACTCCTACGAGCAGTACTTC	.	TRBV9	TRBJ2-7	.
CASSLYRGYEQYF	TGTGCCAGCAGTTTATACAGGGGATACGAGCAGTACTTC	TRBD1	TRBV6-5	TRBJ2-7	few
CASSPSGSENTEAFF	TGTGCCAGCAGCCCGTCTGGGAGTGAGAACACTGAAGCTTTCTTT	.	TRBV7-9	TRBJ1-1	.
CASSLWATGETEAFF	TGTGCCAGCAGCTTATGGGCAACAGGGGAAACTGAAGCTTTCTTT	TRBD1	TRBV7-3	TRBJ1-1	once
CASSLDPGGPRDNEQFF	TGTGCCAGCAGCTTGGATCCGGGGGGGCCTAGAGACAATGAGCAGTTCTTC	TRBD2	TRBV5-6	TRBJ2-1	.
CASSTDRGSSYEQYF	TGTGCCAGCAGCACTGACAGGGGGAGCTCCTACGAGCAGTACTTC	TRBD1	TRBV7-9	TRBJ2-7	.
CAIQARGTGEQYF	TGTGCCATCCAGGCCAGGGGGACGGGCGAGCAGTACTTC	TRBD1	TRBV19	TRBJ2-7	.
CASLDQGSIGEQFF	TGTGCCAGCTTAGACCAGGGGTCAATCGGTGAGCAGTTCTTC	.	TRBV18	TRBJ2-1	.
CASSLRRSGFNQPQHF	TGTGCCAGCAGTTTAAGGAGGTCCGGATTCAATCAGCCCCAGCATTTT	.	TRBV28	TRBJ1-5	.
CASINRGGHEQYF	TGTGCCAGCATAAACAGGGGAGGACACGAGCAGTACTTC	.	TRBV6-5	TRBJ2-7	.
CASTAPGASYNEQFF	TGTGCCAGCACCGCTCCGGGAGCCTCCTACAATGAGCAGTTCTTC	.	TRBV7-9	TRBJ2-1	.
CASSRDRGNQETQYF	TGTGCCAGCAGTAGAGACAGGGGGAACCAAGAGACCCAGTACTTC	TRBD1	TRBV27	TRBJ2-5	few
CASSVDSTGRGQQYF	TGTGCCAGCAGCGTAGACTCGACCGGGCGAGGGCAGCAGTACTTC	.	TRBV9	TRBJ2-7	.
CSVQSANYGYTF	TGCAGCGTGCAGTCAGCTAACTATGGCTACACCTTC	.	TRBV29-1	TRBJ1-2	.
CAGVRDETNREQFF	TGTGCCGGTGTAAGGGATGAGACCAACCGCGAGCAGTTCTTC	.	TRBV30	TRBJ2-1	once
CASSVVAGGAVDNEQFF	TGTGCCAGCAGCGTAGTAGCGGGAGGAGCAGTTGACAATGAGCAGTTCTTC	TRBD2	TRBV9	TRBJ2-1	.
CASSSGQETQYF	TGTGCCAGCAGCTCGGGGCAAGAGACCCAGTACTTC	.	TRBV9	TRBJ2-5	.
CASSPGLNLGNEQFF	TGTGCCAGCAGCCCCGGGTTAAACTTGGGGAATGAGCAGTTCTTC	.	TRBV9	TRBJ2-1	few
CASSHDGTYNSPLHF	TGTGCCAGTAGTCATGACGGAACCTATAATTCACCCCTCCACTTT	.	TRBV19	TRBJ1-6	.
CASSLLSGTEAFF	TGTGCCAGCAGCTTATTGTCAGGGACTGAAGCTTTCTTT	.	TRBV7-3	TRBJ1-1	.
CASSFGDRVNTEAFF	TGTGCCAGCAGCTTTGGGGACAGAGTGAACACTGAAGCTTTCTTT	TRBD1	TRBV7-2	TRBJ1-1	once
CASSVSDRATPQHF	TGTGCCAGCAGCGTGTCTGACAGGGCCACTCCCCAGCATTTT	TRBD1	TRBV9	TRBJ1-5	.
CASSIPLRSYSGNTIYF	TGTGCCAGTAGTATCCCCCTCCGATCGTACTCTGGAAACACCATATATTTT	.	TRBV19	TRBJ1-3	.
CASSSPTSGSYEQFF	TGTGCCAGCAGCTCACCGACTAGCGGGTCCTATGAGCAGTTCTTC	TRBD2	TRBV5-6	TRBJ2-1	.
CASSFSPTGNQPQHF	TGTGCCAGCAGTTTTAGTCCGACAGGGAATCAGCCCCAGCATTTT	TRBD1	TRBV6-5	TRBJ1-5	.